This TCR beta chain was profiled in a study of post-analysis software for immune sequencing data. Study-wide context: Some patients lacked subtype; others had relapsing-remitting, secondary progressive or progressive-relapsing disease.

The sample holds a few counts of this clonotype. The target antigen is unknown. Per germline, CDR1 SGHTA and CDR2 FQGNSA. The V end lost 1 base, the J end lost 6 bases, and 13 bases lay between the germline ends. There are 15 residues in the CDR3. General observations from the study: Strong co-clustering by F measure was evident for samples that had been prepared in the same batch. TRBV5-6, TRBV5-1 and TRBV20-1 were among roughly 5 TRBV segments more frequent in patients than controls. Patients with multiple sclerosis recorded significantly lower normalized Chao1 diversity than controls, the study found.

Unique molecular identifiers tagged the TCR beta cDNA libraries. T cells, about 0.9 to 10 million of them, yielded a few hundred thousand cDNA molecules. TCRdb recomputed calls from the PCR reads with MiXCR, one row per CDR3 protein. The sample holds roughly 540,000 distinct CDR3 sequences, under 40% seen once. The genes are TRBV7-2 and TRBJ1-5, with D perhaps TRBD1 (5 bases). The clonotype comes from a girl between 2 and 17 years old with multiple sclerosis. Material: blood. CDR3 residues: CASSLGDSGVQPQHF. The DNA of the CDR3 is TGTGCCAGCAGCTTAGGAGACAGTGGGGTTCAGCCCCAGCATTTT.